This T cell receptor (beta chain) was sequenced in a study of blood T cell repertoires in COVID-19. The CDR3 totals 13 residues. Looked up from germline, CDR1 is LNHDA and CDR2 is SQIVND (reference sequence). The J segment lost 8 bases and the V segment lost 6 bases, leaving 7 bases of the junction unmatched. The protocol was immunoSEQ multiplex PCR, while the TCRdb copy is restricted to in-frame clones and leaves out a portion. The sample lists a few hundred thousand clones; approximately 91% were seen once. Sequenced sample: PBMCs or T cells enriched from blood (not recorded which). The chain recombines TRBV19 with TRBJ2-4; the match to TRBD1 covers 7 bases. The clonotype comes from a woman aged 35 to 49 who had been exposed to COVID-19. CDR3 protein: CASSDRARDIQYF. The CDR3 DNA sequence: TGTGCCAGTAGCGACAGGGCCAGAGACATTCAGTACTTC.